These T cell receptor beta chains were read from a single sample in a study of blood T cell repertoires in COVID-19. Some clones are missing from TCRdb's copy, which holds only in-frame ones; the method was immunoSEQ multiplex PCR. This sample yields about 160,000 clones, of which 87% are seen a single time; roughly 4% belongs to the top ten. Sequenced: peripheral blood. The source of these receptors is a woman aged 60-75 years who had recovered from COVID-19. Both conserved end residues are part of each CDR3.

j_call v_call cdr3_aa
TRBJ1-1 TRBV29-1 CSVAARVGTEAFF
TRBJ2-5 TRBV29-1 CSVEGVAGGLETQYF
TRBJ1-1 TRBV5-1 CASSPYNRAGQNTEAFF
TRBJ1-1 TRBV29-1 CSVENRASYTEAFF
TRBJ2-3 TRBV4-2 CASSQVLAGEGTDTQYF
TRBJ1-5 TRBV19 CASSTQGGNQPQHF
TRBJ2-5 TRBV18 CASSPIAGVGETQYF
TRBJ2-3 TRBV7-9 CASSSMIQVSDTQYF
TRBJ1-1 TRBV5-1 CASSLDPTIPGAYAFF
TRBJ1-4 TRBV6-5 CASSYSGGPEKLFF
TRBJ1-2 TRBV3-1/TRBV3-2 CASSQDLTGLYTF
TRBJ2-5 TRBV18 CASSPRQGWQETQYF
TRBJ2-5 TRBV27 CASSSRRSQETQYF
TRBJ2-2 TRBV3-1/TRBV3-2 CASSPGGYNTGELFF
TRBJ1-4 TRBV3-1/TRBV3-2 CASSQGGTSPGGEKLFF
TRBJ2-2 TRBV6-5 CASIETGGTGELFF
TRBJ2-2 TRBV19 CASRFSGGADGELFF
TRBJ1-2 TRBV5-1 CASSSALLQGTNYGYTF
TRBJ1-6 TRBV7-6 CASSWDRVNSPLHF
TRBJ2-7 TRBV21-1 CASSGTSGGIEQYF
TRBJ1-6 TRBV5-6 CASSLAQGNSPLHF
TRBJ1-4 TRBV27 CASSFQGTGEKLFF
TRBJ2-5 TRBV10-1 CASSDFGLADQETQYF
TRBJ1-5 TRBV2 CASRTGDGNQPQHF
TRBJ1-6 TRBV6-1 CASSEAGRGNSPLHF
TRBJ2-2 TRBV6-5 CASSYSPGVAGELFF
TRBJ2-3 TRBV29-1 CSVGSGGSTDTQYF
TRBJ1-1 TRBV9 CASSDVGRDTEAFF
TRBJ2-7 TRBV28 CASSPPRGLSYEQYF
TRBJ2-3 TRBV7-2 CASSLAGTSGADTQYF
TRBJ2-5 TRBV27 CASSLSPGSGGTQYF
TRBJ1-5 TRBV4-3 CASSQDPRGGAGQPQHF
TRBJ2-3 TRBV7-3 CASKAGLAADTQYF
TRBJ2-5 TRBV5-5 CASSLAAGLARQETQYF
TRBJ2-5 TRBV18 CASSPTGAGGLQETQYF
TRBJ2-7 TRBV6-2/TRBV6-3 CASSYSTQRLSSYEQYF
TRBJ2-3 TRBV12-3/TRBV12-4 CASSLYQGTTQYF
TRBJ2-7 TRBV7-6 CASSGERGGWYEQYF
TRBJ2-3 TRBV4-2 CASSPRLATDTQYF
TRBJ2-3 TRBV5-1 CASSLELGAASTDTQYF
TRBJ2-5 TRBV10-1 CASSEDSLETQYF
TRBJ2-1 TRBV14 CASSEGLAGNRGEQFF
TRBJ2-5 TRBV2 CASSVWTSEETQYF
TRBJ2-3 TRBV24-1 CATSDQGTSGYTDTQYF
TRBJ1-1 TRBV10-1 CASKSRGGTEAFF
TRBJ1-5 TRBV6-1 CASSEGANQPQHF
TRBJ1-6 TRBV28 CASSPVTGQTYNSPLHF
TRBJ2-6 TRBV5-6 CASSPDGLTGANVLTF
TRBJ1-6 TRBV7-5 CVRSLAPPRYNSPLHF
TRBJ1-3 TRBV29-1 CSVEDSKGNTIYF
TRBJ1-1 TRBV5-1 CASSLGGWDTEAFF
TRBJ2-5 TRBV7-9 CASNLDSQETQYF
TRBJ1-1 TRBV25-1 CASSEVGRGTGTEAFF
TRBJ2-7 TRBV7-8 CASSSGQGGEQYF
TRBJ2-1 TRBV4-1 CASSQRTTSGGDYEQFF
TRBJ2-1 TRBV11-3 CASSLRGDKYNEQFF
TRBJ2-7 TRBV30 CAWSVGTTSYEQYF
TRBJ2-1 TRBV4-3 CASSHQSYNEQFF